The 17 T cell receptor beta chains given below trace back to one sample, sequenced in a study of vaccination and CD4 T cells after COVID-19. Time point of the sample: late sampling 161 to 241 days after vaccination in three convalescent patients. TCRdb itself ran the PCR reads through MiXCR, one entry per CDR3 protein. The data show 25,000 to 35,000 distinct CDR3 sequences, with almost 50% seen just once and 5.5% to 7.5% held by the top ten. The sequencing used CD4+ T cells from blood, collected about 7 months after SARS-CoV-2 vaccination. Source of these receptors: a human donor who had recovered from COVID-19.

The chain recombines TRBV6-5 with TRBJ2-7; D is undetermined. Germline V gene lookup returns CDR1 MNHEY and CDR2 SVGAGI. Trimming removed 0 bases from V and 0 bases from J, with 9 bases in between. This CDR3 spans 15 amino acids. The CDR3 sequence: CASSYSAETSYEQYF. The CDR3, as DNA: TGTGCCAGCAGTTACTCGGCGGAGACCTCCTACGAGCAGTACTTC.

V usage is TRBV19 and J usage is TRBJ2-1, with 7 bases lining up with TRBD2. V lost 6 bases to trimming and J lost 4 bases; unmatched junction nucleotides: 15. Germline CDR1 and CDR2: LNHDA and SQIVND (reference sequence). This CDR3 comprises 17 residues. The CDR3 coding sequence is TGTGCCAGTAGCCCAGATGGGGGGGAGGGCCGATACAATGAGCAGTTCTTC. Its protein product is CASSPDGGEGRYNEQFF. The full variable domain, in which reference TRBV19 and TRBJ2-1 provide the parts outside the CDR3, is DGGITQSPKYLFRKEGQNVTLSCEQNLNHDAMYWYRQDPGQGLRLIYYSQIVNDFQKGDIAEGYSVSREKKESFPLTVTSAQKNPTAFYLCASSPDGGEGRYNEQFFGPGTRLTVL.

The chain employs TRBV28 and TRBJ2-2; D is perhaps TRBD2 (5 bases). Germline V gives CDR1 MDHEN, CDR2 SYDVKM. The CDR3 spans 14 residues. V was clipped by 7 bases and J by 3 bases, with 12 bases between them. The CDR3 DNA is TGTGCCAGCATCGCCCTAGCTGACACCGGGGAGCTGTTTTTT. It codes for CASIALADTGELFF.

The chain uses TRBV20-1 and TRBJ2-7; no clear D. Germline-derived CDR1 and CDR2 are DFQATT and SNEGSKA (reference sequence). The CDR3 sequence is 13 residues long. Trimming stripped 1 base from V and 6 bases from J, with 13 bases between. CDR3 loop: CSARARLQGEQYF. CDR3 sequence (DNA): TGCAGTGCTAGAGCCAGGTTGCAAGGCGAGCAGTACTTC.

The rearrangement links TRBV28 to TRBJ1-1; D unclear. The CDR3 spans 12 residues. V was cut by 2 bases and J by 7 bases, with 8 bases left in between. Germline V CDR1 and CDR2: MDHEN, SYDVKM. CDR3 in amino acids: CASSLNLGEAFF. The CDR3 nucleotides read TGTGCCAGCAGTTTAAATCTGGGTGAAGCTTTCTTT.

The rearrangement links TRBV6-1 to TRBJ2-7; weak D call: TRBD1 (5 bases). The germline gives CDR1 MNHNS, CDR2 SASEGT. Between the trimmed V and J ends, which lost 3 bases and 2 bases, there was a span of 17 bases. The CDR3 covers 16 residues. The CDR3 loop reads CASSDRATTRPYEQYF. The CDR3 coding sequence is TGTGCCAGCAGTGACAGGGCCACCACCAGACCCTACGAGCAGTACTTC.

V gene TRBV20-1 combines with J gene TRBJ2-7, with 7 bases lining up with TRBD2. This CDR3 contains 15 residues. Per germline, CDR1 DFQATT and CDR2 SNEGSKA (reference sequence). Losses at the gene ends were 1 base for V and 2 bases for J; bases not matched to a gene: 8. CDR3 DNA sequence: TGCAGTGCTAGAGGCCCTAGCGGTACCACCTACGAGCAGTACTTC. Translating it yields CSARGPSGTTYEQYF.

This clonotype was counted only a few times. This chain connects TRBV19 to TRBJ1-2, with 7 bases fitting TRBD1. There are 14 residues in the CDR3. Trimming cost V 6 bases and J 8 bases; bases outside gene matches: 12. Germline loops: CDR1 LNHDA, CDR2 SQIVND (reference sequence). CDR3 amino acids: CASSPRGAMSGYTF. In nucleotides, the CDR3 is TGTGCCAGTAGCCCCAGGGGGGCTATGAGCGGCTACACCTTC.

The DNA for the CDR3 is TGCAGTGCTAGCACAGGGGGCACTAACTATGGCTACACCTTC. Protein product: CSASTGGTNYGYTF. The chain carries TRBV20-1 and TRBJ1-2, with 9 nucleotides matching TRBD1. V shed 3 bases and J 0 bases; nucleotides not matched to a gene: 2. The CDR3 sequence is 14 residues long. CDR1 and CDR2 (germline): DFQATT, SNEGSKA (reference sequence).

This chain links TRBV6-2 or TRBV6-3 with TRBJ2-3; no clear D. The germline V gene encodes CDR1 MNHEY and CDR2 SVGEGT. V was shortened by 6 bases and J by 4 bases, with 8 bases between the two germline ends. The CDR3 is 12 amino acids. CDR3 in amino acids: CASSRIPDTQYF. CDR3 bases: TGTGCCAGCAGCCGTATTCCAGATACGCAGTATTTT.

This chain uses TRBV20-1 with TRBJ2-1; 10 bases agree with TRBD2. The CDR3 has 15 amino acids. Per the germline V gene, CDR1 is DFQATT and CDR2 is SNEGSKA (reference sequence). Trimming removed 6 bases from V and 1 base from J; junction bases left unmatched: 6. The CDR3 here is CSAIPSGSSYNEQFF. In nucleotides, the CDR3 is TGCAGTGCAATTCCTAGCGGGAGTTCCTACAATGAGCAGTTCTTC.

In DNA form, the CDR3 reads TGTGCCAGCAGCGTCTATAGCACAGATACGCAGTATTTT. It yields the protein CASSVYSTDTQYF. The chain carries TRBV7-2 and TRBJ2-3; D is undetermined. From germline, CDR1 is SGHTA and CDR2 FQGNSA. V was trimmed by 5 bases and J by 0 bases, leaving 6 bases between them. This CDR3 has 13 residues. Combining the CDR3 with reference TRBV7-2 and TRBJ2-3 gives the whole variable domain GAGVSQSPSNKVTEKGKDVELRCDPISGHTALYWYRQSLGQGLEFLIYFQGNSAPDKSGLPSDRFSAERTGGSVSTLTIQRTQQEDSAVYLCASSVYSTDTQYFGPGTRLTVL.

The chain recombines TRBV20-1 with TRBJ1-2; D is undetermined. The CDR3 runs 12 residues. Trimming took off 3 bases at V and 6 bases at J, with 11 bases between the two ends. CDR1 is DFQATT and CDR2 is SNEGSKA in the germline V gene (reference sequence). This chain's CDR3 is CSASGWVNGYTF. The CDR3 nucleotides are TGCAGTGCTAGCGGGTGGGTGAATGGCTACACCTTC.

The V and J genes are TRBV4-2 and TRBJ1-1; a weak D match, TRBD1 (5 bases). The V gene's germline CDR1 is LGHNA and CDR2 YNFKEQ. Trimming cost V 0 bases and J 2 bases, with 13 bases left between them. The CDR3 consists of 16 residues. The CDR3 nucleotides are TGTGCCAGCAGCCAAGATAGTAGGCAGGGAAACACTGAAGCTTTCTTT. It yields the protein CASSQDSRQGNTEAFF.

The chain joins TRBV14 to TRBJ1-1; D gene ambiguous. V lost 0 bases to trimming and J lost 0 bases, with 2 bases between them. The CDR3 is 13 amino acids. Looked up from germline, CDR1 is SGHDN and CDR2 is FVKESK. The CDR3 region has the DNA TGTGCCAGCAGCCAAGAAATGAACACTGAAGCTTTCTTT. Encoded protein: CASSQEMNTEAFF.

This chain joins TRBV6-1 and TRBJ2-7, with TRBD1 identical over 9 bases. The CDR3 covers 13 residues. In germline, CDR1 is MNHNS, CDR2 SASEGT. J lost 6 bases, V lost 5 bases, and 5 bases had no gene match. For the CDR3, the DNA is TGTGCCAGCAGTAACAGGGGGCTCGGCGAGCAGTACTTC. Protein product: CASSNRGLGEQYF.

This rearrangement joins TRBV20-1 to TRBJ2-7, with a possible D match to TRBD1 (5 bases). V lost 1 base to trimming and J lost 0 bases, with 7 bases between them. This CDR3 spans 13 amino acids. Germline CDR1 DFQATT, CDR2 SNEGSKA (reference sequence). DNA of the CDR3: TGCAGTGCTAGAGCCCAGGGCTCCTACGAGCAGTACTTC. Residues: CSARAQGSYEQYF.